A single sample gave rise to the 15 T cell receptor beta chains below, sequenced in a study of shared clonotypes between healthy human individuals. Only in-frame clones appear in the TCRdb table, and some are missing; sequencing was by immunoSEQ multiplex PCR. The data contain a few hundred thousand clones, roughly 70% of them singletons. Sequencing was done on a sample of memory CD4+ T cells sorted from blood. Subset of the sample: CD45RA-negative fraction. These receptor sequences come from a man aged 25-45 years in good health.

As for this clone: Other DNA variants within this sample encode the same CDR3. This chain uses TRBV18 with TRBJ2-2, with 7 bases aligning to TRBD2. This CDR3 comprises 15 residues. Trimming removed 6 bases from V and 3 bases from J; junction bases left unmatched: 7. CDR1 is KGHSH, CDR2 LQKENI, per germline. Here the CDR3 reads CASSPQAGDTGELFF. The CDR3 coding sequence is TGTGCCAGCTCGCCCCAGGCGGGGGACACCGGGGAGCTGTTTTTT.

The rearrangement joins TRBV18 to TRBJ1-1; D gene unclear. There are 14 residues in the CDR3. Trimming removed 5 bases from V and 5 bases from J, with 15 bases in between. Germline-derived CDR1 and CDR2 are KGHSH and LQKENI. Written as DNA, the CDR3 is TGTGCCAGCTCAAAAACGCAGGCCGGGACTGAAGCTTTCTTT. It translates to CASSKTQAGTEAFF.

The chain recombines TRBV5-4 with TRBJ2-3, with D perhaps given as TRBD1 or TRBD2 (6 bases each). Trimming pared 7 bases from V and 4 bases from J, leaving 19 bases between. CDR3 length equals 15 residues. CDR1 SGHNT and CDR2 YYREEE come from the germline V gene (reference sequence). The CDR3 protein is CASGLGGGEADTQYF. In DNA, the CDR3 is TGTGCCAGCGGGCTAGGGGGAGGTGAGGCAGATACGCAGTATTTT. Filled out from reference TRBV5-4 and TRBJ2-3, the complete variable domain reads ETGVTQSPTHLIKTRGQQVTLRCSSQSGHNTVSWYQQALGQGPQFIFQYYREEENGRGNFPPRFSGLQFPNYSSELNVNALELDDSALYLCASGLGGGEADTQYFGPGTRLTVL.

This clone was counted a few times. The chain carries TRBV10-2 and TRBJ2-3; no reliable D call. V gave up 6 bases and J gave up 2 bases, with 9 bases separating them. Germline CDR1 is WSHSY and CDR2 is SAAADI. CDR3 size: 13 residues. The CDR3, as DNA: TGCGCCAGCAGGTTAGCAGACACAGATACGCAGTATTTT. Translating gives CASRLADTDTQYF.

V and J are TRBV4-1 and TRBJ2-5, with D tentatively TRBD1 or TRBD2 (6 bases each). V shed 1 base and J shed 1 base, with 13 bases lying between them. The germline gives CDR1 MGHRA, CDR2 YSYEKL. The CDR3 contains 16 residues. The CDR3 bases are TGCGCCAGCAGCCAAGTCATAGGAGGGGGCCAAGAGACCCAGTACTTC. Translation gives CASSQVIGGGQETQYF.

This rearrangement joins TRBV7-6 to TRBJ2-3; 7 bases map to TRBD2. Germline CDR1 and CDR2: SGHVS and FNYEAQ. The CDR3 runs to 15 residues. V lost 3 bases and J lost 7; bases outside the gene matches: 10. CDR3 loop: CASSFSGSDLNTQYF. The DNA of the CDR3 is TGTGCCAGCAGCTTTAGCGGGTCAGATCTGAATACGCAGTATTTT.

This clone was counted a few times. This sample includes further DNA sequences coding for the same CDR3. The chain uses TRBV5-6 and TRBJ2-1; D is unclear. Trimming removed 4 bases at V and 2 bases at J, with 10 bases between. This CDR3 has 14 residues. Per the germline V gene, CDR1 is SGHDT and CDR2 is YYEEEE. The CDR3 region has the DNA TGTGCCAGCAGCCTGTTAACCGCCTACAATGAGCAGTTCTTC. Protein: CASSLLTAYNEQFF.

The chain combines TRBV9 with TRBJ2-1; D could derive from TRBD1 or TRBD2 (6 bases each). CDR3 size: 15 residues. V was shortened by 1 base and J by 3 bases, with 11 bases between the two germline ends. Germline CDR1 and CDR2: SGDLS and YYNGEE. CDR3 in DNA: TGTGCCAGCAGCGTACTAGGGGGGATCTACAATGAGCAGTTCTTC. Protein sequence: CASSVLGGIYNEQFF.

V gene TRBV11-3 combines with J gene TRBJ2-1, with 14 bases fitting TRBD2. The germline CDR1 and CDR2 sequences are SGHNT and YENEEA. J lost 9 bases, V lost 1 base, and 5 bases had no gene match. CDR3 length equals 16 residues. CDR3 nucleotides: TGTGCCAGCAGCTTAGGACTAGCGGGAGGGCCAGTTGAGCAGTTCTTC. Amino acids: CASSLGLAGGPVEQFF.

V usage is TRBV5-1 and J usage is TRBJ2-4; 10 nucleotides align to TRBD2. CDR1 and CDR2 from the germline V gene are SGHRS and YFSETQ. Trimming at V came to 0 bases and at J to 6 bases, leaving 12 bases not matched to a gene. This CDR3 comprises 18 residues. The CDR3 DNA follows: TGCGCCAGCAGCTTGGTTCCTAGCGGGAGCTCGCGGGGAAACATTCAGTACTTC. The encoded protein is CASSLVPSGSSRGNIQYF.

The chain links TRBV27 to TRBJ2-5, with TRBD2 matching over 8 bases. CDR3 length: 15 amino acids. V shed 8 bases, J shed 5 bases, and the junction held 13 bases outside the gene matches. Germline loops: CDR1 MNHEY, CDR2 SMNVEV (reference sequence). The CDR3 protein is CASRSPGLGLETQYF. CDR3 coding DNA: TGTGCCAGCCGTAGTCCGGGACTAGGGTTGGAGACCCAGTACTTC.

The V and J genes are TRBV19 and TRBJ1-1, with 9 positions matching TRBD1. The CDR3 is 13 residues long. Germline V CDR1 and CDR2: LNHDA, SQIVND (reference sequence). Trimming removed 7 bases from V and 3 bases from J; junction bases left unmatched: 3. The CDR3 sequence: CASKDRGDTEAFF. The CDR3 coding sequence is TGTGCCAGTAAAGACAGGGGGGACACTGAAGCTTTCTTT.

This chain uses TRBV19 with TRBJ1-2; D unclear. Trimming pared 5 bases from V and 4 bases from J, leaving 8 bases between. The germline CDR1 and CDR2 sequences are LNHDA and SQIVND (reference sequence). The CDR3 runs to 12 residues. CDR3 DNA sequence: TGTGCCAGTAGTTTCGGGTTCTATGGCTACACCTTC. Its protein is CASSFGFYGYTF.

The rearrangement links TRBV7-3 to TRBJ2-1, with a weak D call TRBD2 (6 bases). Deletions cut 5 bases from V and 1 base from J, with 12 bases between. The CDR3 is 15 residues long. Germline assignment: CDR1 SGHTA and CDR2 FQGTGA. The CDR3 sequence: CASSEGLGSYNEQFF. The DNA of the CDR3 is TGTGCCAGCAGCGAGGGACTCGGTTCCTACAATGAGCAGTTCTTC.

The chain couples TRBV6-4 to TRBJ2-7; possibly TRBD1 for D (5 bases). In germline, CDR1 is MRHNA, CDR2 SNTAGT. CDR3 length: 13 residues. V shed 6 bases and J shed 7 bases, with 16 bases lying between them. This chain's CDR3 is CASRGIQGGEQYF. The CDR3 DNA follows: TGTGCCAGCAGGGGTATTCAGGGTGGGGAGCAGTACTTC.